In this sample, the clone carrying this T cell receptor (beta chain) turned up a few times. The data were taken from a study of T-cell reconstitution after alpha-beta-depleted transplantation in children. It was with unique molecular identifiers that the TCRbeta library was prepared. Each CDR3 protein gets one entry after TCRdb re-called the PCR reads with MiXCR. The sample lists a few hundred thousand distinct CDR3 sequences, around 12% occurring once. The ends were cut back, 1 base at V and 2 bases at J, with 19 bases in the middle. The CDR3 runs 17 residues. From germline, CDR1 is GTSNPN and CDR2 SVGIG (reference sequence).

This TCR derives from a human donor who donated a stem cell graft to a child with combined immunodeficiency. V and J are TRBV30 and TRBJ2-3, with a weak D call TRBD1 (7 bases). Specimen: PBMCs from the stem cell graft donor, collected from the stem cell graft. CDR3 bases: TGTGCCTGGAGTGAGGAGGGGGCCAGACCTTTCACAGATACGCAGTATTTT. This codes for CAWSEEGARPFTDTQYF.